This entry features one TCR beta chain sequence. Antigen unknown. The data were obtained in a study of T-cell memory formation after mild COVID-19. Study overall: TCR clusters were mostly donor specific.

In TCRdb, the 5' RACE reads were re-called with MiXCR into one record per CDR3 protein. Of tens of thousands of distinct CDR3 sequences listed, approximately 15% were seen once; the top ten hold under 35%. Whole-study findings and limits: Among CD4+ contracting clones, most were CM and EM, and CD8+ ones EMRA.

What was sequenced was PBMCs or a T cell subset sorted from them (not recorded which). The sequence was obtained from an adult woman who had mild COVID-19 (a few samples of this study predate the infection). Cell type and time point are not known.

The DNA of the CDR3 is TGTGCCATCAGTGAGGCCGCAGCGGGGGCGCGAGATACGCAGTATTTT. It is translated as CAISEAAAGARDTQYF. J is TRBJ2-3 and V is TRBV10-3; TRBD2 agrees at 8 bases. The ends lost 2 bases at V and 5 bases at J; junction bases unmatched: 9. CDR3 length: 16 residues. Germline assignment: CDR1 ENHRY and CDR2 SYGVKD.